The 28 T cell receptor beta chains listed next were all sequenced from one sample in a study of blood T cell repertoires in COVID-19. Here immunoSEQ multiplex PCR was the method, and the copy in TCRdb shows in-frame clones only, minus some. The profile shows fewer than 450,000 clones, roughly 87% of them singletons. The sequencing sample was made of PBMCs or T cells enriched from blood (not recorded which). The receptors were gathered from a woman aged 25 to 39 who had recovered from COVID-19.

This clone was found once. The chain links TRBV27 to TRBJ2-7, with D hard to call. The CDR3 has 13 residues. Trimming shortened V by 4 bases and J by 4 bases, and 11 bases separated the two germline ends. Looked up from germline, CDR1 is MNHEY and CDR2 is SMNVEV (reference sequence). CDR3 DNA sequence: TGTGCCAGCAGTTCCCCCACCAGTTACGAGCAGTACTTC. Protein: CASSSPTSYEQYF.

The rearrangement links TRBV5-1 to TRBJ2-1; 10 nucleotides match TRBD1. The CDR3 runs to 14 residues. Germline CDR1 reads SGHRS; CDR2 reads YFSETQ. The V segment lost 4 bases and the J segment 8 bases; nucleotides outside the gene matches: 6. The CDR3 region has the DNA TGCGCCAGCAGCGTGACCGGGACAGGGGATGAGCAGTTCTTC. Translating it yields CASSVTGTGDEQFF. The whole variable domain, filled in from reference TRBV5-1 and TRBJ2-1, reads KAGVTQTPRYLIKTRGQQVTLSCSPISGHRSVSWYQQTPGQGLQFLFEYFSETQRNKGNFPGRFSGRQFSNSRSEMNVSTLELGDSALYLCASSVTGTGDEQFFGPGTRLTVL.

This CDR3 reads CASSPSSGLRTGELFF. In DNA, the CDR3 is TGTGCCAGCAGCCCCTCTAGCGGGTTAAGGACCGGGGAGCTGTTTTTT. V usage is TRBV7-9 and J usage is TRBJ2-2, with 8 positions matching TRBD2. The CDR3 contains 16 residues. Germline lookup yields CDR1 SEHNR and CDR2 FQNEAQ (reference sequence). The V gene end was trimmed by 5 bases and the J gene end by 5 bases; junction bases not matched to a gene: 10.

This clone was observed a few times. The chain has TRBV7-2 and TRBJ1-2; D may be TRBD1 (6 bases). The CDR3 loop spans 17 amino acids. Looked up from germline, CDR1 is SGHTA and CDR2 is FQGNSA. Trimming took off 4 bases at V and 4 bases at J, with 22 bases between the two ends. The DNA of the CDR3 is TGTGCCAGCAGCTCTGGCTCAACAGGGTGGGTTTTCTATGGCTACACCTTC. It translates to CASSSGSTGWVFYGYTF.

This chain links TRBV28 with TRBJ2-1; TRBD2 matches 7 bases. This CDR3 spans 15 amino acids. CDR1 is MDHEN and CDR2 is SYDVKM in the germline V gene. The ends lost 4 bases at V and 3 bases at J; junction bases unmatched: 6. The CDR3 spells CASSSLGGYYNEQFF. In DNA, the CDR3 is TGTGCCAGCAGTTCTCTGGGGGGGTACTACAATGAGCAGTTCTTC.

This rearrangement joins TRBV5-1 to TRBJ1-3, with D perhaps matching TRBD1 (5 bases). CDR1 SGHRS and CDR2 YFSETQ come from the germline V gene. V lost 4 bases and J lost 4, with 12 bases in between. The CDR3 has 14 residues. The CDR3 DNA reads TGCGCCAGCAGCCCCGGACAAGGAGGAAACACCATATATTTT. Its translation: CASSPGQGGNTIYF.

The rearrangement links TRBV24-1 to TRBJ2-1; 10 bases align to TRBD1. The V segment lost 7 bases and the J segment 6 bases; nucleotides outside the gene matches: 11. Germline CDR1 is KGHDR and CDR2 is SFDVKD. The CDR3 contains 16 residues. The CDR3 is CATRGEGTGAPNEQFF. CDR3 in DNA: TGTGCCACCAGGGGAGAGGGGACAGGGGCCCCCAATGAGCAGTTCTTC.

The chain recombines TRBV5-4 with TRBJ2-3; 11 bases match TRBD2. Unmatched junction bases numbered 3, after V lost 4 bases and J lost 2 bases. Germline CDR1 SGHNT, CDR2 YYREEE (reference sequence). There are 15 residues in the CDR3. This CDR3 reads CASSLAGGHTDTQYF. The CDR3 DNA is TGTGCCAGCAGCCTAGCGGGGGGTCACACAGATACGCAGTATTTT.

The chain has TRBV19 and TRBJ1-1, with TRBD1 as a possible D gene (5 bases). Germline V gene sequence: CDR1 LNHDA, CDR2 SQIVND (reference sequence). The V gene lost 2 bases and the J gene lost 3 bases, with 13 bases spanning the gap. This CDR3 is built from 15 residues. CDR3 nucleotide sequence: TGTGCCAGTAGTATACCCGGCAGGGAGGACACTGAAGCTTTCTTT. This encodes CASSIPGREDTEAFF. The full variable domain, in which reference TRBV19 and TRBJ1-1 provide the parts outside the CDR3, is DGGITQSPKYLFRKEGQNVTLSCEQNLNHDAMYWYRQDPGQGLRLIYYSQIVNDFQKGDIAEGYSVSREKKESFPLTVTSAQKNPTAFYLCASSIPGREDTEAFFGQGTRLTVV.

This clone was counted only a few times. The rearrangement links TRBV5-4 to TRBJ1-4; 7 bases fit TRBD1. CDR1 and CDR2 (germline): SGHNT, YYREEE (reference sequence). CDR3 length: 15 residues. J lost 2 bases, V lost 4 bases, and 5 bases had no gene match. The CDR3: CASSRGQATNEKLFF. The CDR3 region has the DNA TGTGCCAGCAGCAGGGGGCAGGCGACTAATGAAAAACTGTTTTTT.

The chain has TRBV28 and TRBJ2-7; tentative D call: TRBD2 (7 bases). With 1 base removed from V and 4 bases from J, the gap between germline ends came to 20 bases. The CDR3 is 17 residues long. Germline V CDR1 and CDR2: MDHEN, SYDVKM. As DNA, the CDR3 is TGTGCCAGCAGTTTATTTCCGCGAGGGGGGGGTCAATACGAGCAGTACTTC. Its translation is CASSLFPRGGGQYEQYF.

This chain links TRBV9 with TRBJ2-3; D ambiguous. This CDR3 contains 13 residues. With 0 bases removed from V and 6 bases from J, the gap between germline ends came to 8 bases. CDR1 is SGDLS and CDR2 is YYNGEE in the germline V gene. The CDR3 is CASSVALMDTQYF. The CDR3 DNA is TGTGCCAGCAGCGTAGCCCTAATGGATACGCAGTATTTT.

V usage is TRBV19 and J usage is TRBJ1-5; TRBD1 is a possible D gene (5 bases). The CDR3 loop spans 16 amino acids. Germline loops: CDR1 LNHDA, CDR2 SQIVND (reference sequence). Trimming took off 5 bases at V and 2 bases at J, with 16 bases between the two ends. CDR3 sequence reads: CASSPGVVGRNQPQHF. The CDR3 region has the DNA TGTGCCAGTAGTCCGGGGGTGGTGGGGCGCAATCAGCCCCAGCATTTT.

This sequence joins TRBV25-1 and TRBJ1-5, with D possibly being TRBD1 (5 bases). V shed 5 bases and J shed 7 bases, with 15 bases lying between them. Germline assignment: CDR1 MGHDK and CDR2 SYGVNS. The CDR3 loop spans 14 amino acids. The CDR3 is CASSHWGAGQPQHF. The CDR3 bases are TGTGCCAGCAGTCATTGGGGCGCGGGGCAGCCCCAGCATTTT.

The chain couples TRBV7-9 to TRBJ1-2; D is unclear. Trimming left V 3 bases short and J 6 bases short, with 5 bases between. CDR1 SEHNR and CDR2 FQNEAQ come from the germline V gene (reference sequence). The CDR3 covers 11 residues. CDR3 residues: CASSFGDGYTF. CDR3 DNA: TGTGCCAGCAGCTTCGGGGATGGCTACACCTTC.

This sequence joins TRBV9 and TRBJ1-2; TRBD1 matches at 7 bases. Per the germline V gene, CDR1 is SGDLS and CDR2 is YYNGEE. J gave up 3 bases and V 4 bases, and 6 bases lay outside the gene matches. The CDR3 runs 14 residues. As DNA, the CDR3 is TGTGCCAGCAGCCCCCCGACAGGGCACTATGGCTACACCTTC. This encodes CASSPPTGHYGYTF.

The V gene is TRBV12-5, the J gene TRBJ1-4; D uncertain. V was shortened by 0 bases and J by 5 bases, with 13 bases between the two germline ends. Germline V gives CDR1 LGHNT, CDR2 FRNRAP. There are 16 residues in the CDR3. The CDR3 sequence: CASGLVHCTGNEKLFF. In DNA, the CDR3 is TGTGCTAGTGGTTTGGTACATTGTACGGGGAATGAAAAACTGTTTTTT.

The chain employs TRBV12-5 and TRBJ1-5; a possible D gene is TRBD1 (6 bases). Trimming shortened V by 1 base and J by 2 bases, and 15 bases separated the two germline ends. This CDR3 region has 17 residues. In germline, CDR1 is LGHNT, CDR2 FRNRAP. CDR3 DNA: TGTGCTAGTGGTTTGGAGGGGGGGGTTCGTGGCAATCAGCCCCAGCATTTT. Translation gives CASGLEGGVRGNQPQHF.

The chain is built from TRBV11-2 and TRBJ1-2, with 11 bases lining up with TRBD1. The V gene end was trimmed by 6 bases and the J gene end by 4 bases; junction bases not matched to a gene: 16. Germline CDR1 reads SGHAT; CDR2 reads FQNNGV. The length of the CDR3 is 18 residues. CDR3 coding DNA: TGTGCCAGCAGAAATTTGTCCGACGGGACAGGGGGATCCTATGGCTACACCTTC. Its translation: CASRNLSDGTGGSYGYTF. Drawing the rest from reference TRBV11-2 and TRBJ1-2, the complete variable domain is EAGVAQSPRYKIIEKRQSVAFWCNPISGHATLYWYQQILGQGPKLLIQFQNNGVVDDSQLPKDRFSAERLKGVDSTLKIQPAKLEDSAVYLCASRNLSDGTGGSYGYTFGSGTRLTVV.

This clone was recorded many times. CDR3: CASSATWATYNSPLHF. The CDR3, as DNA: TGTGCCAGCAGCGCTACATGGGCCACCTATAATTCACCCCTCCACTTT. V is TRBV7-9 and J is TRBJ1-6, with unresolved D. The CDR3 length is 16 residues. Trimming pared 5 bases from V and 2 bases from J, leaving 13 bases between. CDR1 SEHNR and CDR2 FQNEAQ come from the germline V gene (reference sequence).

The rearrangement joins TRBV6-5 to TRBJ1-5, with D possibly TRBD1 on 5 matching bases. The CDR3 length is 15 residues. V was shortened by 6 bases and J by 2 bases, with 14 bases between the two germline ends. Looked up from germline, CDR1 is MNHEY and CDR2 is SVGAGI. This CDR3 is CASSEAGRRNQPQHF. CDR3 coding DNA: TGTGCCAGCAGCGAGGCAGGGAGGCGCAATCAGCCCCAGCATTTT.

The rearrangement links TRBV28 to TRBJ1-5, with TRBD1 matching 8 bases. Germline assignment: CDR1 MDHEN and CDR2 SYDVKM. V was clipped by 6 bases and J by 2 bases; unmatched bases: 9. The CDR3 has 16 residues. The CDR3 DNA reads TGTGCCAGCAGCTTCTGGCAGGGGGCTGGCAATCAGCCCCAGCATTTT. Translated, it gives CASSFWQGAGNQPQHF.

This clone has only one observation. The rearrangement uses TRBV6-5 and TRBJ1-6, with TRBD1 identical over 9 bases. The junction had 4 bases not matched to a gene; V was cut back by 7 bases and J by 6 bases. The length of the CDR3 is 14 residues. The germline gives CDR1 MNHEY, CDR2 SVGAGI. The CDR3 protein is CASTQGAGNSPLHF. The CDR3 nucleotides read TGTGCCAGCACACAGGGGGCGGGTAATTCACCCCTCCACTTT.

The chain's CDR3 is CASTSSNTGELFF. In DNA, the CDR3 is TGCGCCAGCACTAGCTCGAACACCGGGGAGCTGTTTTTT. The V gene is TRBV10-1, the J gene TRBJ2-2; D is possibly TRBD2 (5 bases). V was cut by 7 bases and J by 0 bases, with 6 bases left in between. Germline CDR1 WNHNN, CDR2 SYGVQD (reference sequence). CDR3 length equals 13 residues.

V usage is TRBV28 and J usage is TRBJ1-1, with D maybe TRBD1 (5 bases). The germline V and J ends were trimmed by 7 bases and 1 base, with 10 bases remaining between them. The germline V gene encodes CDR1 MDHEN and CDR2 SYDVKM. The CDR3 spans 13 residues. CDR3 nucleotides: TGTGCCAGCATTGGAGGGGCGAACACTGAAGCTTTCTTT. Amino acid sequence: CASIGGANTEAFF.

The CDR3 sequence is CASSLVEGALTYSNQPQHF. The CDR3, as DNA: TGTGCCAGCAGTTTAGTGGAGGGGGCCCTCACCTATAGCAATCAGCCCCAGCATTTT. The chain uses TRBV28 and TRBJ1-5; TRBD1 agrees at 7 bases. Germline V gene data show CDR1 as MDHEN and CDR2 as SYDVKM. The ends lost 2 bases at V and 0 bases at J; junction bases unmatched: 13. This CDR3 contains 19 residues.

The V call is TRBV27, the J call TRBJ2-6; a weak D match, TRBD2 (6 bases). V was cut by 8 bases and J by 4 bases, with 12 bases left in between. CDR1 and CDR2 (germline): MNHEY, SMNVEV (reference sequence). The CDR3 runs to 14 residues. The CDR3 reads CASRAGNGANVLTF. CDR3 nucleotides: TGTGCCAGCCGGGCGGGGAACGGGGCCAACGTCCTGACTTTC.

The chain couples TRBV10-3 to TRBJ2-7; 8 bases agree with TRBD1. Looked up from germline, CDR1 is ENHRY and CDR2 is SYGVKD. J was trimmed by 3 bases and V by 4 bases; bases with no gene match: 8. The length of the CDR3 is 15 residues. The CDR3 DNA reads TGTGCCATCAGTGTTAGCGGACAGGGTGGCTACGAGCAGTACTTC. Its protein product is CAISVSGQGGYEQYF.